This TCR beta chain derives from a study of human T cells and chemical hapten exposure. Study-wide background: Diphenylcyclopropenone was administered weekly to the scalp of patients throughout the roughly 25-week study.

Notes on the study in general: Patch test score showed a positive correlation with PT1 expanded TCR counts.

This sample's time point: pre-sensitization, week 0. This sample's treatment: therapeutic diphenylcyclopropenone sensitization with weekly scalp DPC. Blood, whole and unfractionated, served as the source for total RNA extraction. On this clonotype itself: What it recognizes is unknown.

The library gave individual cDNA molecules unique molecular identifiers. MiXCR was run by TCRdb on the RACE reads, yielding one entry per CDR3 protein. Among 50,000 to 70,000 distinct CDR3 sequences listed, more than 7.5% were seen once. Unmatched junction bases numbered 1, after V lost 0 bases and J lost 4 bases. The germline CDR1 and CDR2 sequences are SGHTA and FQGNSA. The CDR3 consists of 14 residues. The specimen comprised whole blood, sampled in connection with sensitization to the hapten diphenylcyclopropenone (DPC). J is TRBJ2-5 and V is TRBV7-2, with 8 bases lining up with TRBD1. The origin of this receptor is a man in his forties or fifties with alopecia areata. Some clones in this sample may be carry-over from other donors' samples. In DNA, the CDR3 is TGTGCCAGCAGCTTAGCCGGACAGGGAGAGACCCAGTACTTC. Residues: CASSLAGQGETQYF.